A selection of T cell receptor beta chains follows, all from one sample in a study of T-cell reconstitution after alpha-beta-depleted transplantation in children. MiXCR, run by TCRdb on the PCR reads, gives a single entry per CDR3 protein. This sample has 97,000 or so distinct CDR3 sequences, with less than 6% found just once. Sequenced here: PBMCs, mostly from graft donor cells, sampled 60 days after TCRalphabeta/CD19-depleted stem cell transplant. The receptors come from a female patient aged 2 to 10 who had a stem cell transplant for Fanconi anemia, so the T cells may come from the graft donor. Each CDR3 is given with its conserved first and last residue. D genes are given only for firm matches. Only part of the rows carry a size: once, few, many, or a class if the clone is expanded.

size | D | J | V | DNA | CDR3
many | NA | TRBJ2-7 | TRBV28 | TGTGCCAGCAGCGCCCAAGGCAAGCAGTACTTC | CASSAQGKQYF
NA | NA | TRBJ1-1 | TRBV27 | TGTGCCAGCACCAACCACGCACCGGGATTGGATTATCTGGGCACTGAAGCTTTCTTT | CASTNHAPGLDYLGTEAFF
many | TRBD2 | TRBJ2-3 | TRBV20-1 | TGCAGTGCCCGACTAGCGACCACAGATACGCAGTATTTT | CSARLATTDTQYF
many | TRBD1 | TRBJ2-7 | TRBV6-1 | TGTGCCAGCAGTGCCTGGGACAGGGCCTACGAGCAGTACTTC | CASSAWDRAYEQYF
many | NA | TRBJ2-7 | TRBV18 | TGTGCCAGCTCACCACGGGAGGTGGCTCTAGTCGAGCAGTACTTC | CASSPREVALVEQYF
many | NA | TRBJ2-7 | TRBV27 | TGTGCCAGCGGCAGGGGTTACGAGCAGTACTTC | CASGRGYEQYF
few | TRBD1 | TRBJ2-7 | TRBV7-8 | TGTGCCAGCAGCTTACCCGCGGGACAGGCCTTCTACGAGCAGTACTTC | CASSLPAGQAFYEQYF
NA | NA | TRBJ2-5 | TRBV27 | TGTGCCAGCATCCCCTTGGGGGGAGAGACCCAGTACTTC | CASIPLGGETQYF
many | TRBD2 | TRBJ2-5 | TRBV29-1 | TGCAGCGTTGAAGGCGGACTAGTAGAGACCCAGTACTTC | CSVEGGLVETQYF
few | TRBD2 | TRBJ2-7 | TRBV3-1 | TGTGCCAGCAGTCTCCAACTAGCGGGAGCCTACGAGCAGTACTTC | CASSLQLAGAYEQYF
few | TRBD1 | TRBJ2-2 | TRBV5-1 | TGCGCCAGCAGCTCCTCGGGACAGGGGTTAACCGGGGAGCTGTTTTTT | CASSSSGQGLTGELFF
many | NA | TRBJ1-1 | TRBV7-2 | TGTGCCAGCAGCTTAGTCCGGAGTCAGAACACTGAAGCTTTCTTT | CASSLVRSQNTEAFF
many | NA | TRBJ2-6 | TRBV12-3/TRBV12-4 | TGTGCCAGCAGTTTAGACCGCAGGGACCCTGGGGCCAACGTCCTGACTTTC | CASSLDRRDPGANVLTF
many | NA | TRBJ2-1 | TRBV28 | TGTGCCAGCGGAGGAGACGACAAGCCCTACAATGAGCAGTTCTTC | CASGGDDKPYNEQFF
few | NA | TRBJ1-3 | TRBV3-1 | TGTGCCAGCAGCCAGCGGGGGCCTGGAAACACCATATATTTT | CASSQRGPGNTIYF
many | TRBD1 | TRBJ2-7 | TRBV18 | TGTGCCAGCTCCCGGGACAGCGCTCCGGTCTACGAGCAGTACTTC | CASSRDSAPVYEQYF
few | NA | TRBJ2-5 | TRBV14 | TGTGCCAGCAGCCAAGATAATACCAGAGAGACCCAGTACTTC | CASSQDNTRETQYF
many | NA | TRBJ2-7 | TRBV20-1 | TGCAGTGCTAATATAGTACTAGCAATACAGTACGAGCAGTACTTC | CSANIVLAIQYEQYF
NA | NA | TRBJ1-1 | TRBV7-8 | TGTGCCAGCAGCCTCGGAGGGTTCACTGAAGCTTTCTTT | CASSLGGFTEAFF
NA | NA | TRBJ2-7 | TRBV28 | TGTGCCAGCACAACCCAGTGGGGGGCCCCGTCCTACGAGCAGTACTTC | CASTTQWGAPSYEQYF
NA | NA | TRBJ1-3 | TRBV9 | TGTGCCAGCAGCTCCCTCACCTCTGGAAACACCATATATTTT | CASSSLTSGNTIYF
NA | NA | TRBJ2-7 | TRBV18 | TGTGCCAGCTCACCCATGGCGGACAACCCCTACGAGCAGTACTTC | CASSPMADNPYEQYF
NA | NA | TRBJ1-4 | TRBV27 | TGTGCCAGCAGTTTAGGGGGGGGCTCTGAAAAACTGTTTTTT | CASSLGGGSEKLFF
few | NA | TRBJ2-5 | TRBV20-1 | TGCAGTGCTAGAGATGTGGGCGGGACACAAGAGACCCAGTACTTC | CSARDVGGTQETQYF
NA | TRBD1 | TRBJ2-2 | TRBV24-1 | TGTGCCACCAGTGATTTTTTAGGACAGGGGAAATTTCATACCGGGGAGCTGTTTTTT | CATSDFLGQGKFHTGELFF
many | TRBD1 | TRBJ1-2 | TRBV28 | TGTGCCAGCAGTGTCGTAGGGGGCGCAGGCTACACCTTC | CASSVVGGAGYTF
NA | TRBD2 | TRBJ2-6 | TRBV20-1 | TGCAGTGCTAGAGTGTTTGGAGCGGGGGGTACTGGGGCCAACGTCCTGACTTTC | CSARVFGAGGTGANVLTF
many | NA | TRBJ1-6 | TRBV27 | TGTGCCAGCGGCAGGAGGGGGAATTCACCCCTCCACTTT | CASGRRGNSPLHF
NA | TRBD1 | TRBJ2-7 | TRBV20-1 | TGCAGGCCGGGGGACAGGGACTACGAGCAGTACTTC | CRPGDRDYEQYF
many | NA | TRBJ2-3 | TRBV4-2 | TGTGCCAGCAGCCAAGGGGAGGTTGCAGATACGCAGTATTTT | CASSQGEVADTQYF
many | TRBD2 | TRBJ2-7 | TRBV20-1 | TGCAAGCTACTCACTAGCGGCTCCTACGAGCAGTACTTC | CKLLTSGSYEQYF
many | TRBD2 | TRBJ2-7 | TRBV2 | TGTGCCAGCAGTCGACTAGCGGGGGCTCTCTCCTACGAGCAGTACTTC | CASSRLAGALSYEQYF
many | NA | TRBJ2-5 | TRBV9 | TGTGCCAGCAGCGTAGGCAGGGCCCAAGAGACCCAGTACTTC | CASSVGRAQETQYF
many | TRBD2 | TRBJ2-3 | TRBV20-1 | TGCAGTGCGACCGATAGCGGGGGGGCAGATACGCAGTATTTT | CSATDSGGADTQYF
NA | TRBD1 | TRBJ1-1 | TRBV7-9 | TGTGCCAGCAGCTTAGTTGCAGGGGGTGAAACTGAAGCTTTCTTT | CASSLVAGGETEAFF
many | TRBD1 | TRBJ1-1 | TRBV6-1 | TGTGCCAGCAGATTCATCGGACAGGGCCCTGAAGCTTTCTTT | CASRFIGQGPEAFF
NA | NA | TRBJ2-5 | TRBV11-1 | TGTGCCAGCAGCTTAGCGGCTCGGGGGGCCCGGTCGGAAGAGACCCAGTACTTC | CASSLAARGARSEETQYF
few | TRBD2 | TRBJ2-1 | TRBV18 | TGTGCCAGCTCACCACTGATCCGGGAGGCCAATGAGCAGTTCTTC | CASSPLIREANEQFF
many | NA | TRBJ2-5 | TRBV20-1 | TGCAGTGCAAGACGTACAGGGAGCGAGACCCAGTACTTC | CSARRTGSETQYF
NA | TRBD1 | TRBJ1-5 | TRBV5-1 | TGCGCCAGCAGCTCAGGGGGGTTCAATCAGCCCCAGCATTTT | CASSSGGFNQPQHF
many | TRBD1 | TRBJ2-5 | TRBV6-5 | TGTGCCAGCAGTTTCATAGACGGACAGGGTGCCCAAGAGACCCAGTACTTC | CASSFIDGQGAQETQYF
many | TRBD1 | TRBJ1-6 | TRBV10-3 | TGTGCCATCAGGGGGACAGACAATTCACCCCTCCACTTT | CAIRGTDNSPLHF
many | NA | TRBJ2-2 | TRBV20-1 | TGCAGTGCTAGAGACCTACTAGCCCACCCGAACACCGGGGAGCTGTTTTTT | CSARDLLAHPNTGELFF
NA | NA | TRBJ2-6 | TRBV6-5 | TGTGCCAGCAGTTACTCGGAATTCTCTGGGGCCAACGTCCTGACTTTC | CASSYSEFSGANVLTF
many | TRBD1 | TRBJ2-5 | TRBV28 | TGTGCCAGCAGTCCCATGGACAGGCCCCAGTACTTC | CASSPMDRPQYF
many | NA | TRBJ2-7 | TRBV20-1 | TGCAGTGCTCGGGGGCTCTCCTACGAGCAGTACTTC | CSARGLSYEQYF
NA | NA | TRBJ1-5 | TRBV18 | TGTGCCAGCTCGACGACAGTAAGGGATCAGCCCCAGCATTTT | CASSTTVRDQPQHF
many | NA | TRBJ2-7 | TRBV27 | TGTGCCAGCAGTTTATTGGCCACCCCCTACGAGCAGTACTTC | CASSLLATPYEQYF
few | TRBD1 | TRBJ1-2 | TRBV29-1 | TGCAGCACTGGACAGGGGGCTAACTATGGCTACACCTTC | CSTGQGANYGYTF
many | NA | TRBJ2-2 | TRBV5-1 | TGCGCCAGCAGCCCCCCCAGAGGGACCGGGGAGCTGTTTTTT | CASSPPRGTGELFF
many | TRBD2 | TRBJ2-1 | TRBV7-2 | TGTGCCAGCAGCTGTGGACTAGCGGGAGATGAGCAGTTCTTC | CASSCGLAGDEQFF
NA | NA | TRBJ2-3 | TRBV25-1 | TGTGCCAGCAGTGAATATTGGGCCAGGGGAGCAGATACGCAGTATTTT | CASSEYWARGADTQYF
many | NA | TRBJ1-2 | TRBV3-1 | TGTGCCAGCAGCCAAGATAATGGGGGTCGAAGCTACACCTTC | CASSQDNGGRSYTF
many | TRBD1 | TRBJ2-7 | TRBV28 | TGTGCCAGCAGGACCCGGACAGGGACCTACTACGAGCAGTACTTC | CASRTRTGTYYEQYF
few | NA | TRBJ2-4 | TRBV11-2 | TGTGCCAGCAGCCGGGCAGTACTAGCCAAAAACATTCAGTACTTC | CASSRAVLAKNIQYF
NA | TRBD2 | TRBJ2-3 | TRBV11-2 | TGTGCCAGCAGCTTAGACGTGGCGGGGGGGCCGGTCGATACGCAGTATTTT | CASSLDVAGGPVDTQYF
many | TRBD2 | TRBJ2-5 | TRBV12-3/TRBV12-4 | TGTGCCAGCAGACTGACTAGCGGGGGTTATGAGACCCAGTACTTC | CASRLTSGGYETQYF
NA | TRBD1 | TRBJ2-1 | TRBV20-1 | TGCAGTGCTAGAGGAGGGGGCCCCGGGTATGAGCAGTTCTTC | CSARGGGPGYEQFF
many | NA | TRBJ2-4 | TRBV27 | TGTGCCAGCAGTTTATCGTCAGGGAGCACCAAAAACATTCAGTACTTC | CASSLSSGSTKNIQYF